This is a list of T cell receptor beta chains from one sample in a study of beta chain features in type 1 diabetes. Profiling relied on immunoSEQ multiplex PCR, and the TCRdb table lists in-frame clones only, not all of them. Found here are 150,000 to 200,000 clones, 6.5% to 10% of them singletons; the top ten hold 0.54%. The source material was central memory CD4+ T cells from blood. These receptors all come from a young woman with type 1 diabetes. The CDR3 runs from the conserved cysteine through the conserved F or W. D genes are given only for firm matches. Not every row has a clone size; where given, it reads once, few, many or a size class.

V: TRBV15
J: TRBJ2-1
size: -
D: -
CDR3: CATSSRGLSYNEQFF
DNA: TGTGCCACCAGTAGTAGGGGACTGAGCTACAATGAGCAGTTCTTC

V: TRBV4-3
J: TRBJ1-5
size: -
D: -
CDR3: CASSQDPDSQPQHF
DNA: TGCGCCAGCAGCCAAGATCCCGACAGTCAGCCCCAGCATTTT

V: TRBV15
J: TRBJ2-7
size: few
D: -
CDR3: CATSRDLSYEQYF
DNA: TGTGCCACCAGCAGAGATCTCTCCTACGAGCAGTACTTC

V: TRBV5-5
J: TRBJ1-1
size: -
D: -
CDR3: CASSLLPNTEAFF
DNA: TGTGCCAGCAGCTTGCTTCCGAACACTGAAGCTTTCTTT

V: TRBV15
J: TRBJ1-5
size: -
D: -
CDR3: CATSRGTGSNQPQHF
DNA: TGTGCCACCAGCAGGGGAACAGGTAGCAATCAGCCCCAGCATTTT

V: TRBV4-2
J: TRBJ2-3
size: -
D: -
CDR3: CASSQRAGTGGTDTQYF
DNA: TGTGCCAGCAGCCAACGCGCGGGGACGGGGGGCACAGATACGCAGTATTTT

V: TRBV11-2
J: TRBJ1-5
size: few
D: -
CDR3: CASGSYSNQPQHF
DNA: TGTGCCAGCGGCAGTTATAGCAATCAGCCCCAGCATTTT

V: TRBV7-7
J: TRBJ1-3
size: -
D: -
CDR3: CASSLDRDPGNTIYF
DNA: TGTGCCAGCAGCTTGGACAGAGACCCTGGAAACACCATATATTTT

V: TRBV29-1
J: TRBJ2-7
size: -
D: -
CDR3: CSVGGTGNSYEQYF
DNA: TGCAGCGTTGGAGGGACTGGGAACTCCTACGAGCAGTACTTC

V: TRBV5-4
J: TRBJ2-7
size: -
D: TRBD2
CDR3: CASSLVSSGRYEQYF
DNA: TGTGCCAGCAGCTTGGTATCTAGCGGGAGGTACGAGCAGTACTTC

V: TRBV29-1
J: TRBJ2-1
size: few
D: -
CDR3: CSVQGLGGGGDEQFF
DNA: TGCAGCGTTCAGGGATTAGGGGGAGGGGGGGATGAGCAGTTCTTC